The sample holds one count of the clone carrying this T cell receptor (beta chain). V shed 3 bases and J shed 0 bases, with 10 bases lying between them. The CDR3 totals 15 residues. Germline V gene lookup returns CDR1 SNHLY and CDR2 FYNNEI. This specimen belongs to a study of blood T cell repertoires in COVID-19. The data were produced by immunoSEQ multiplex PCR, yet TCRdb's version contains in-frame clones alone and is incomplete. This sample has about 120,000 clones, with over 75% found just once. The source of this sequence is a man between 65 and 85 years old with active or convalescent COVID-19. J is TRBJ2-3 and V is TRBV2, with D possibly matching TRBD1 (5 bases). Sequencing input: peripheral blood. Here the CDR3 DNA reads TGTGCCAGCAGTGAGAAGGGGTCTAGCACAGATACGCAGTATTTT. As protein: CASSEKGSSTDTQYF.